This T cell receptor (beta chain) was identified during a study of blood T cell repertoires in COVID-19 (dated by TCRdb to about 2020). About the study as a whole: Samples covering the acute and convalescent phases of COVID-19 were provided by collaborators in the United States, Italy and Spain. Where available, HLA class I and class II types were obtained from metadata supplied by the sample provider rather than from assay-based typing. The material from the prospective study consisted of cDNA or gDNA derived from T cells, B-cell-depleted T cells, or PBMCs. Samples came from the ongoing ImmuneRACE study (first 160 participants) plus 1,254 subjects from 6 global collaborators. The repertoires were made available in a free public database intended to serve as a resource for research on the immune response to SARS-CoV-2. The sample metadata nearly always contained a de-identified subject ID, COVID-19 status, age in years and sex. Subjects who had been exposed to COVID-19, were actively infected with it, or had recovered from it provided the deeply sampled blood TCRbeta repertoires that made up the dataset.

The immunoSEQ Assay, a bias-controlled multiplex PCR, was used to amplify TCRbeta CDR3 regions from genomic DNA. The study's own analysis went as follows. Nucleated cell counts per sample were estimated from amplification of reference gene primers within the assay. To quantify the absolute abundance of each unique TCRbeta CDR3 rearrangement, sequence reads were collapsed and filtered. For each sample, productive Simpson clonality was calculated as the square root of Simpson's diversity index across productive rearrangements. The source is immuneACCESS, and TCRdb retained only in-frame sequences with V and J called. Part of the clones is not carried over; for the studies checked, unresolved V genes explain less than half of this, and the remainder is unexplained. For V, J and clone size, that table is used; D and trimming come from the DNA. In this sample the table shows approximately 200,000 clones, 94% of which occur a single time. The ten largest make up 0.76% of the sample.

On the study overall, not on this receptor specifically: How much clinical and demographic metadata was included differed by source and by participant, and the metadata was provided uncurated.

One collaborating source in Seattle enrolled patients while the patients were actively infected and followed the patients over time throughout the course of disease. Whole blood was collected in K2EDTA tubes by collaborating institutions according to the institutions' own protocols. For TCRbeta analysis, collaborator samples were shipped as frozen whole blood, as isolated PBMCs, or as DNA extracted from either sample type. Its CDR3 holds 14 amino acids, cysteine through phenylalanine. Only the CDR3 DNA is retained, 42 bases long and in frame from the first base. CDR1 SGHRS and CDR2 YFSETQ are derived from the germline V gene. V is cut back by 2 bases and J by 2 bases, with 3 bases in the junction unmatched. A remark on this clone: Its antigen is unknown. No much larger clone exists at a distance of one base, and base qualities are not known.

This TCR derives from a young man with COVID-19, enrolled during active disease. Material for sequencing was peripheral blood. The rearranged chain carries TRBV5-1 and TRBJ1-2, with 7 bases matching TRBD1. In nucleotide form, the sequence is TGCGCCAGCAGCTTTGGGGACAGAAACTATGGCTACACCTTC. Its protein product is CASSFGDRNYGYTF.